This entry lists 7 T cell receptor beta chains sequenced from one sample in a study of glioma-infiltrating T cells. Using RNA template, CDR3s of TCR alpha and beta were amplified with iRepertoire arm-PCR. TCRdb used MiXCR to reprocess the multiplex PCR reads, holding one entry per CDR3 protein. The sample lists 90,000 to 110,000 distinct CDR3 sequences, 25% to 30% occurring once. What was sequenced was glioma tissue, nonneoplastic brain tissue, or PBMCs (not recorded which). The receptors were sampled from a human donor with low-grade glioma or glioblastoma, undergoing nonglioma brain surgery, or in good health (not recorded which).

This clonotype was detected many times. The chain links TRBV6-1 to TRBJ1-5; D call uncertain. V was pared by 7 bases and J by 3 bases, with 13 bases between. This CDR3 is 14 amino acids long. Germline CDR1 MNHNS, CDR2 SASEGT. CDR3 in amino acids: CASKGATYNQPQHF. CDR3 bases: TGTGCCAGCAAAGGAGCGACATACAATCAGCCCCAGCATTTT.

This clonotype has ten or more counts. V is TRBV18 and J is TRBJ1-1, with TRBD1 matching over 7 bases. The CDR3 totals 14 residues. Germline loops: CDR1 KGHSH, CDR2 LQKENI. V shed 0 bases, J shed 6 bases, and the junction held 4 bases outside the gene matches. The CDR3, as DNA: TGTGCCAGCTCACCACCGGGACAGCTCTCTGAAGCTTTCTTT. Translating it yields CASSPPGQLSEAFF.

In its sample, this clonotype was seen many times. V gene TRBV12-3 or TRBV12-4 combines with J gene TRBJ1-1; D is unclear. The V gene lost 2 bases and the J gene lost 7 bases, with 11 bases spanning the gap. CDR3 length: 13 amino acids. The DNA of the CDR3 is TGTGCCAGCAGTTTAAATGTGGGCGTTGAAGCTTTCTTT. Its translation: CASSLNVGVEAFF.

The rearrangement joins TRBV6-1 to TRBJ2-5, with 10 positions matching TRBD1. This CDR3 spans 17 amino acids. The trim removed 2 bases at V and 4 bases at J, leaving 10 bases unmatched. The germline V gene has CDR1 MNHNS and CDR2 SASEGT. In nucleotides, the CDR3 is TGTGCCAGCAGTGAACCACTAACCGGGACAGGGGCAGAGACCCAGTACTTC. Its translation is CASSEPLTGTGAETQYF.

In its sample, this clonotype was seen many times. The rearrangement joins TRBV7-2 to TRBJ2-3; D might be TRBD2 (5 bases). Germline V gene data show CDR1 as SGHTA and CDR2 as FQGNSA. The CDR3 contains 14 residues. V lost 5 bases and J 2 bases, leaving 11 bases between the germline ends. The CDR3 here is CASSQGLITDTQYF. The CDR3 DNA reads as TGTGCCAGCAGCCAAGGACTGATCACAGATACGCAGTATTTT.

There are a few counts of this clonotype. A much bigger clone sits one base away, suggesting this may be a read error. The chain couples TRBV7-3 to TRBJ2-3; possible D gene TRBD1, 5 bases. Germline V gene sequence: CDR1 SGHTA, CDR2 FQGTGA. The ends were cut back, 7 bases at V and 4 bases at J, with 9 bases in the middle. The CDR3 length is 12 residues. The CDR3 coding sequence is TGTGCCAGCAACTCAGGGTCAGATACGCAGTATTTT. Translation gives CASNSGSDTQYF. The entire variable domain, with the rest obtained from reference TRBV7-3 and TRBJ2-3, is as follows: GAGVSQTPSNKVTEKGKYVELRCDPISGHTALYWYRQSLGQGPEFLIYFQGTGAADDSGLPNDRFFAVRPEGSVSTLKIQRTERGDSAVYLCASNSGSDTQYFGPGTRLTVL.

This clonotype came up a few times. This rearrangement joins TRBV24-1 to TRBJ2-5; TRBD1 matches at 8 bases. The J segment lost 8 bases and the V segment lost 4 bases, leaving 14 bases of the junction unmatched. The CDR3 sequence is 16 residues long. CDR1 and CDR2 (germline): KGHDR, SFDVKD. CDR3 sequence reads: CATSDSGQEGPPTQYF. The DNA for the CDR3 is TGTGCCACCAGTGACTCGGGACAGGAGGGACCCCCAACCCAGTACTTC.